This entry describes one T cell receptor (beta chain). This specimen belongs to a study of beta chain features in type 1 diabetes. This CDR3 has 16 amino acids. Trimming cost V 3 bases and J 4 bases; bases outside gene matches: 9. Germline V gene data show CDR1 as WSHSY and CDR2 as SAAADI. The authors reverse transcribed all of the isolated RNA, so sequencing captured expressed TCRB transcripts. Clones were sequenced by immunoSEQ multiplex PCR, and TCRdb holds only the in-frame ones, with some missing. The sample holds around 500,000 clones, 30% seen once. This rearrangement joins TRBV10-2 to TRBJ2-7, with 10 positions matching TRBD2. This sequence originates from a man between 18 and 29 years old in good health. Sample: naive CD4+ T cells from blood. This CDR3 reads CASSDPSGSRGYEQYF. For the CDR3, the DNA is TGCGCCAGCAGTGACCCTAGCGGGAGCCGGGGGTACGAGCAGTACTTC.